The 26 T cell receptor beta chains below come from one sample, sequenced in a study of shared clonotypes between healthy human individuals (TCRdb year 2020). For the CD8 naive samples, CD45RO-negative cells were positively selected for CCR7, yielding a CD45RA+CCR7+ population from which TemRA cells were excluded. To prepare the library, the immunoSEQ multiplex PCR assay was applied. The table was pulled from immuneACCESS by TCRdb, which kept in-frame rearrangements only. Such tables lose some clones; where checked, under half of the loss comes from unresolved V genes, and the rest has no known cause. The sample table shows around 600,000 clones, and 95% to 98% are seen once. 0.3% of the sample comes from the top ten. Sequencing was carried out using naive CD8+ T cells sorted from blood. The cell subset or site label here, explained by the study, means: CD45RA+CCR7+. These receptors were obtained from a man younger than 40 in good health.

The chain recombines TRBV28 with TRBJ2-1; 12 bases agree with TRBD2. CDR1 is MDHEN and CDR2 is SYDVKM in the germline V gene. The CDR3 is 19 amino acids. After removal of 1 base from V and 4 bases from J, the junction contained 11 bases not matched to a gene. The CDR3 DNA reads TGTGCCAGCAGTTTATCACCCCGACTAGCGGGAGTGGGGTACAATGAGCAGTTCTTC. Translation gives CASSLSPRLAGVGYNEQFF.

This chain uses TRBV7-4 with TRBJ2-7, with 9 bases aligning to TRBD2. From germline, CDR1 is SGHVT and CDR2 SQSDAQ. Trimming removed 2 bases from V and 3 bases from J; junction bases left unmatched: 8. The CDR3 covers 16 residues. The chain's CDR3 is CASSLSGVAGVYEQYF. CDR3 nucleotides: TGTGCCAGCAGCTTATCCGGTGTAGCGGGAGTCTACGAGCAGTACTTC.

This chain connects TRBV7-9 to TRBJ2-7, with D perhaps matching TRBD2 (6 bases). Trimming left V 8 bases short and J 4 bases short, with 15 bases between. CDR1 and CDR2 from the germline V gene are SEHNR and FQNEAQ (reference sequence). The CDR3 runs to 13 residues. Written as DNA, the CDR3 is TGTGCCAGCGCGAGGACGGAGGGGTACGAGCAGTACTTC. Translation gives CASARTEGYEQYF. Filled out from reference TRBV7-9 and TRBJ2-7, the complete variable domain reads DTGVSQNPRHKITKRGQNVTFRCDPISEHNRLYWYRQTLGQGPEFLTYFQNEAQLEKSRLLSDRFSAERPKGSFSTLEIQRTEQGDSAMYLCASARTEGYEQYFGPGTRLTVT.

The V gene is TRBV29-1, the J gene TRBJ2-1; D is unclear. V shed 1 base and J shed 1 base, with 11 bases lying between them. CDR3 size: 15 residues. The germline CDR1 and CDR2 sequences are SQVTM and ANQGSEA. The CDR3 DNA sequence: TGCAGCGTTGAAGGAAAGACCGATTCCTACAATGAGCAGTTCTTC. It specifies CSVEGKTDSYNEQFF.

The J gene is TRBJ2-7, the V gene TRBV5-6; D is unclear. V was cut by 0 bases and J by 7 bases, with 5 bases left in between. CDR1 and CDR2 from the germline V gene are SGHDT and YYEEEE. The CDR3 covers 11 residues. The CDR3 loop is CASSLGGEQYF. CDR3 nucleotide sequence: TGTGCCAGCAGCTTGGGTGGGGAGCAGTACTTC. Complete variable domain (other parts from reference TRBV5-6 and TRBJ2-7): DAGVTQSPTHLIKTRGQQVTLRCSPKSGHDTVSWYQQALGQGPQFIFQYYEEEERQRGNFPDRFSGHQFPNYSSELNVNALLLGDSALYLCASSLGGEQYFGPGTRLTVT.

The V call is TRBV11-2, the J call TRBJ1-1; no definite D call. Germline V gene data show CDR1 as SGHAT and CDR2 as FQNNGV. This CDR3 is built from 13 residues. V lost 5 bases and J 0 bases, leaving 7 bases between the germline ends. The CDR3, as DNA: TGTGCCAGCAGCCCCCATATGAACACTGAAGCTTTCTTT. Residues: CASSPHMNTEAFF.

The rearrangement uses TRBV5-6 and TRBJ2-3; 7 bases map to TRBD1. CDR1 and CDR2 (germline): SGHDT, YYEEEE. V was pared by 5 bases and J by 2 bases, with 8 bases of the junction left unmatched. This CDR3 spans 15 amino acids. Here the CDR3 reads CASSFGQDLTDTQYF. In nucleotides, the CDR3 is TGTGCCAGCAGTTTCGGACAGGACCTCACAGATACGCAGTATTTT.

The V call is TRBV18, the J call TRBJ2-1, with a possible D match to TRBD1 (6 bases). The CDR3 loop spans 12 amino acids. V lost 6 bases, J lost 12 bases, and 15 bases lay in between. CDR1 KGHSH and CDR2 LQKENI come from the germline V gene. The CDR3 DNA reads as TGTGCCAGCTCTTTTAAGGGGGAAGGGCAGTTCTTC. As protein: CASSFKGEGQFF.

The chain carries TRBV18 and TRBJ2-1; TRBD1 aligns across 8 bases. This CDR3 is 13 amino acids long. Trimming cost V 4 bases and J 8 bases; bases outside gene matches: 4. Germline V gene data show CDR1 as KGHSH and CDR2 as LQKENI. DNA of the CDR3: TGTGCCAGCTCACATGGACAGGGCTATGAGCAGTTCTTC. It encodes CASSHGQGYEQFF.

The chain has TRBV5-1 and TRBJ2-2; 8 bases are a match to TRBD2. Trimming removed 1 base from V and 2 bases from J; junction bases left unmatched: 4. Per germline, CDR1 SGHRS and CDR2 YFSETQ. The CDR3 consists of 16 residues. CDR3 residues: CASSLTGRANTGELFF. CDR3 nucleotide sequence: TGCGCCAGCAGCTTGACCGGGAGGGCCAACACCGGGGAGCTGTTTTTT.

This chain connects TRBV14 to TRBJ2-1; TRBD1 agrees at 9 bases. The CDR3 is made up of 14 amino acids. The V gene end was trimmed by 1 base and the J gene end by 9 bases; junction bases not matched to a gene: 4. CDR1 SGHDN and CDR2 FVKESK come from the germline V gene. CDR3 sequence reads: CASSQGDRVGEQFF. CDR3 nucleotide sequence: TGTGCCAGCAGCCAAGGGGACAGGGTCGGTGAGCAGTTCTTC.

The gene calls are TRBV14 and TRBJ2-2; 8 bases are a match to TRBD1. The CDR3 covers 14 residues. Germline loops: CDR1 SGHDN, CDR2 FVKESK. V was pared by 4 bases and J by 4 bases, with 2 bases of the junction left unmatched. For the CDR3, the DNA is TGTGCCAGCAGCCTGACAGGGGTCACCGGGGAGCTGTTTTTT. It encodes CASSLTGVTGELFF.

This rearrangement joins TRBV9 to TRBJ2-5, with D possibly matching TRBD2 (6 bases). V lost 0 bases, J lost 0 bases, and 15 bases lay in between. The length of the CDR3 is 17 residues. The germline V gene encodes CDR1 SGDLS and CDR2 YYNGEE. As DNA, the CDR3 is TGTGCCAGCAGCGTAGCTACTAGAGGAGGGTACCAAGAGACCCAGTACTTC. Protein: CASSVATRGGYQETQYF.

This chain connects TRBV7-9 to TRBJ2-3; the D call may be TRBD1 or TRBD2 (5 bases each). Between the trimmed V and J ends, which lost 5 bases and 3 bases, there was a span of 15 bases. Germline V lookup: CDR1 SEHNR, CDR2 FQNEAQ (reference sequence). The CDR3 consists of 15 residues. The CDR3: CASSAFGGLTDTQYF. CDR3 bases: TGTGCCAGCAGCGCATTTGGGGGTTTGACAGATACGCAGTATTTT.

The chain combines TRBV11-2 with TRBJ1-1; a weak D match, TRBD1 (6 bases). Trimming took off 5 bases at V and 5 bases at J, with 15 bases between the two ends. Germline V gene lookup returns CDR1 SGHAT and CDR2 FQNNGV. The CDR3 runs 14 residues. CDR3 coding DNA: TGTGCCAGCAGCGATACAGGGATGAGGACTGAAGCTTTCTTT. It codes for CASSDTGMRTEAFF.

V and J are TRBV4-1 and TRBJ2-6, with D perhaps given as TRBD1 or TRBD2 (6 bases each). This CDR3 spans 19 amino acids. The germline gives CDR1 MGHRA, CDR2 YSYEKL. V dropped 2 bases and J dropped 0 bases, with 17 bases sitting between them. This CDR3 is CASSQFGGFPYSGANVLTF. In DNA, the CDR3 is TGCGCCAGCAGCCAATTCGGGGGCTTCCCCTACTCTGGGGCCAACGTCCTGACTTTC.

This clone was recorded once. V usage is TRBV27 and J usage is TRBJ2-7; possibly TRBD1 for D (5 bases). V was trimmed by 2 bases and J by 0 bases, leaving 11 bases between them. The CDR3 has 15 residues. Looked up from germline, CDR1 is MNHEY and CDR2 is SMNVEV (reference sequence). The CDR3 loop is CASSLRWGPSYEQYF. The CDR3 DNA reads TGTGCCAGCAGTTTAAGGTGGGGCCCCTCCTACGAGCAGTACTTC.

The rearrangement links TRBV4-1 to TRBJ2-1; D not resolved. This CDR3 has 14 amino acids. V was clipped by 1 base and J by 3 bases, with 7 bases between them. CDR1 MGHRA and CDR2 YSYEKL come from the germline V gene. The CDR3 here is CASSQAPVYNEQFF. DNA of the CDR3: TGCGCCAGCAGCCAAGCCCCGGTCTACAATGAGCAGTTCTTC.

The chain links TRBV27 to TRBJ1-4, with 9 bases that match TRBD1. Germline CDR1 and CDR2: MNHEY and SMNVEV (reference sequence). The V and J ends lost 3 bases and 12 bases, in that order; junction bases with no gene match: 8. This CDR3 region has 14 residues. CDR3 in amino acids: CASSFGTGLEELFF. The CDR3 coding sequence is TGTGCCAGCAGTTTCGGGACAGGGTTAGAGGAACTGTTTTTT.

The rearrangement joins TRBV12-5 to TRBJ2-2; D call uncertain. This CDR3 comprises 14 residues. Germline CDR1 reads LGHNT; CDR2 reads FRNRAP. V lost 2 bases and J lost 7, with 11 bases in between. The CDR3 sequence is CASGLTAGYGELFF. Written as DNA, the CDR3 is TGTGCTAGTGGTTTGACCGCAGGTTACGGGGAGCTGTTTTTT. Together with reference TRBV12-5 and TRBJ2-2, the CDR3 gives the full variable domain: DARVTQTPRHKVTEMGQEVTMRCQPILGHNTVFWYRQTMMQGLELLAYFRNRAPLDDSGMPKDRFSAEMPDATLATLKIQPSEPRDSAVYFCASGLTAGYGELFFGEGSRLTVL.

The rearrangement joins TRBV5-5 to TRBJ2-7; D remains unclear. The CDR3 covers 16 residues. V gave up 0 bases and J gave up 4 bases, with 17 bases separating them. Germline CDR1 reads SGHKS; CDR2 reads YYEKEE (reference sequence). The CDR3 DNA sequence: TGTGCCAGCAGCTTGGGGGTGTTGCAGGTTGGATACGAGCAGTACTTC. Protein sequence: CASSLGVLQVGYEQYF.

V usage is TRBV11-2 and J usage is TRBJ2-7; 10 nucleotides align to TRBD1. Trimming took 5 bases from V and 2 from J; bases not matched to a gene: 3. CDR3 length: 14 amino acids. Per germline, CDR1 SGHAT and CDR2 FQNNGV. The CDR3 loop is CASSTGTGAYEQYF. As DNA, the CDR3 is TGTGCCAGCAGCACCGGGACAGGGGCCTACGAGCAGTACTTC.

V is TRBV28 and J is TRBJ2-7; D possibly uses TRBD1 or TRBD2 (5 bases each). Germline CDR1 is MDHEN and CDR2 is SYDVKM. With 4 bases removed from V and 4 bases from J, the gap between germline ends came to 17 bases. The CDR3 has 15 residues. The CDR3: CASSSPRGTTYEQYF. The DNA for the CDR3 is TGTGCCAGCAGTTCTCCCCGTGGGACCACATACGAGCAGTACTTC. Combining the CDR3 with reference TRBV28 and TRBJ2-7 gives the whole variable domain DVKVTQSSRYLVKRTGEKVFLECVQDMDHENMFWYRQDPGLGLRLIYFSYDVKMKEKGDIPEGYSVSREKKERFSLILESASTNQTSMYLCASSSPRGTTYEQYFGPGTRLTVT.

The rearrangement uses TRBV19 and TRBJ2-7; 10 bases line up with TRBD2. Trimming cost V 10 bases and J 3 bases; bases outside gene matches: 6. From germline, CDR1 is LNHDA and CDR2 SQIVND (reference sequence). This CDR3 is built from 13 residues. Here the CDR3 reads CATAVAGGYEQYF. The CDR3 DNA is TGTGCCACCGCCGTAGCGGGAGGCTACGAGCAGTACTTC.

The V and J genes are TRBV11-3 and TRBJ1-1; unclear D gene. Germline values: CDR1 SGHNT, CDR2 YENEEA. V was clipped by 5 bases and J by 5 bases, with 12 bases between them. CDR3 length: 13 amino acids. CDR3 residues: CASSLSVGTEAFF. In DNA, the CDR3 is TGTGCCAGCAGCCTATCTGTTGGGACTGAAGCTTTCTTT.

The V and J genes are TRBV6-1 and TRBJ2-1, with D perhaps matching TRBD2 (5 bases). The CDR3 sequence is 16 residues long. V was pared by 3 bases and J by 0 bases, with 12 bases between. Germline V lookup: CDR1 MNHNS, CDR2 SASEGT. CDR3 loop: CASSDYRTGSYNEQFF. CDR3 nucleotide sequence: TGTGCCAGCAGTGATTACCGGACTGGCTCCTACAATGAGCAGTTCTTC.